This T cell receptor beta chain was obtained from a study of cytomegalovirus exposure and HLA in healthy donors. As concerns this clone: The antigen is not known.

PCR used 60 Vbeta primers and 13 Jbeta primers. Repertoires were generated with immunoSEQ multiplex PCR, while TCRdb's copy carries only in-frame clones and drops some. The sample consists of 150,000 or so clones, roughly 80% of them appearing once. V shed 5 bases and J shed 8 bases, with 21 bases lying between them. The CDR3 sequence is 15 residues long. Germline CDR1 and CDR2: MNHEY and SMNVEV (reference sequence). Study-wide results and caveats: TCR beta sequences numbering 15,000 to 20,000 were associated with HLA alleles at 0.05 false discovery rate in a later analysis. Some V segments (TRBV6-2 and TRBV6-3 among them) were excluded as indistinguishable. Common viral pathogens (according to a later analysis) appeared linked to several of the most significant clusters.

The sample taken for sequencing was PBMCs. The V call is TRBV27, the J call TRBJ1-2, with D possibly being TRBD1 (6 bases). This receptor was identified in a male donor in good health and CMV-seronegative. The CDR3 sequence is CASSPTLRGVGGYTF. CDR3 nucleotides: TGTGCCAGCAGTCCTACTCTCAGGGGAGTGGGAGGCTACACCTTC.